The T cell receptor (beta chain) under discussion was sequenced for a study of blood T cell repertoires in COVID-19. Study as a whole: Sources were T cells, B-cell-depleted T cells, or PBMCs; the material itself was cDNA or gDNA.

Authors' processing steps: Reference gene primers were amplified, and this amplification served to estimate nucleated cell counts. Data came from immunoSEQ multiplex PCR; TCRdb stores just in-frame clones and leaves some out. V, J and clone size are taken as reported in that table, and D and trimming were inferred from the DNA itself. The table shows over 200,000 clones, with 90% occurring only once. In the 2 weeks before study entry, exposed participants met a COVID-19 case, which was PCR-confirmed or clinician-diagnosed. Germline values: CDR1 SGHRS, CDR2 YFSETQ. The junction had 5 bases not matched to a gene; V was cut back by 2 bases and J by 9 bases. The CDR3 is made up of 14 amino acids.

V and J are TRBV5-1 and TRBJ2-1, with 10 bases fitting TRBD2. Material: PBMCs or T cells enriched from blood (not recorded which). This clonotype was sampled from a man under 40 who had been exposed to COVID-19. The CDR3 DNA follows: TGCGCCAGCAGCTTAGCGGGGGGGCCGGGTGAGCAGTTCTTC. Protein: CASSLAGGPGEQFF. The variable domain in full, with the rest retrieved from reference TRBV5-1 and TRBJ2-1, is KAGVTQTPRYLIKTRGQQVTLSCSPISGHRSVSWYQQTPGQGLQFLFEYFSETQRNKGNFPGRFSGRQFSNSRSEMNVSTLELGDSALYLCASSLAGGPGEQFFGPGTRLTVL.